The next 20 T cell receptor beta chains were all read from a single sample in a study of OX40 agonist ivuxolimab in advanced cancers. The table came from immunoSEQ multiplex PCR; TCRdb's copy has only in-frame clones and leaves some out. The table shows 75,000 to 95,000 clones, with about 89% occurring only once. Here the sequenced sample was CD4+ or CD8+ T cells sorted from blood, taken in a trial of the OX40 agonist ivuxolimab. These receptors all stem from an adult with an advanced solid tumor such as melanoma, head and neck, liver or kidney cancer.

For this clone: At one end the junction does not follow the germline gene, possibly because of a read error. The gene calls are TRBV29-1 and TRBJ2-7; 7 bases are a match to TRBD2. The CDR3 totals 18 residues. Germline V lookup: CDR1 SQVTM, CDR2 ANQGSEA. CDR3 coding DNA: TGCAGCGTCGAAGAGACGGGACTACCTGACATGGGGTCCTACGAGCAGTACTTC. Translation gives CSVEETGLPDMGSYEQYF.

The table lists this clone with a few counts. CDR3 DNA sequence: TGTGCCAGCAGTGCGTGGCAGGTGGGGCCCCAGCATTTT. This gives the protein CASSAWQVGPQHF. The J gene is TRBJ1-5, the V gene TRBV9; unclear D gene. The CDR3 consists of 13 residues. The V gene's germline CDR1 is SGDLS and CDR2 YYNGEE. The V gene lost 5 bases and the J gene lost 9 bases, with 15 bases spanning the gap.

The chain couples TRBV5-6 to TRBJ1-2; possibly TRBD1 for D (6 bases). Germline assignment: CDR1 SGHDT and CDR2 YYEEEE. V was cut by 0 bases and J by 8 bases, with 8 bases left in between. The CDR3 contains 12 residues. The CDR3 region is CASSLAGGGYTF. The CDR3 nucleotides are TGTGCCAGCAGCTTGGCCGGGGGCGGCTACACCTTC.

The chain joins TRBV5-4 to TRBJ2-1; TRBD1 matches 9 bases. Per the germline V gene, CDR1 is SGHNT and CDR2 is YYREEE (reference sequence). V dropped 2 bases and J dropped 6; count of bases not matched to a gene: 9. CDR3 length equals 16 residues. CDR3 in DNA: TGTGCCAGCAGCTTAGGGACAGGGAAGCTACTCAATGAGCAGTTCTTC. Translating it yields CASSLGTGKLLNEQFF.

In DNA, the CDR3 is TGTGCCAGCAGCTTAGTTGGCGGGGAGCTGTTTTTT. It encodes CASSLVGGELFF. This chain uses TRBV11-3 with TRBJ2-2; no clear D gene. Germline V gives CDR1 SGHNT, CDR2 YENEEA. The CDR3 spans 12 residues. The V end lost 1 base, the J end lost 7 bases, and 4 bases lay between the germline ends.

This clone was seen a handful of times. The chain employs TRBV6-5 and TRBJ1-5; no clear D. CDR1 MNHEY and CDR2 SVGAGI come from the germline V gene. This CDR3 is 14 amino acids long. V was shortened by 1 base and J by 7 bases, with 11 bases between the two germline ends. The CDR3 loop reads CASSYLAVGQPQHF. As DNA, the CDR3 is TGTGCCAGCAGTTACTTAGCGGTCGGCCAGCCCCAGCATTTT.

This clone was seen a handful of times. In DNA, the CDR3 is TGTGCCAGCAGCTTAGAATTTAGCGGGAGGAATAACACCGGGGAGCTGTTTTTT. It specifies CASSLEFSGRNNTGELFF. The chain has TRBV13 and TRBJ2-2, with 10 positions matching TRBD2. The CDR3 sequence is 18 residues long. The germline V gene encodes CDR1 PRHDT and CDR2 FYEKMQ (reference sequence). J was trimmed by 2 bases and V by 1 base; bases with no gene match: 7.

The genes are TRBV10-3 and TRBJ1-2; D gene unclear. Germline lookup yields CDR1 ENHRY and CDR2 SYGVKD. Trimming took 5 bases from V and 2 from J, leaving 15 bases between them. This CDR3 is 15 amino acids long. The CDR3 reads CAISRAGDLNYGYTF. For the CDR3, the DNA is TGTGCCATCAGTCGGGCGGGAGATTTGAACTATGGCTACACCTTC.

The chain joins TRBV28 to TRBJ2-3; no reliable D call. V was trimmed by 3 bases and J by 7 bases, leaving 11 bases between them. This CDR3 is 13 amino acids long. CDR1 is MDHEN and CDR2 is SYDVKM in the germline V gene. DNA for the CDR3: TGTGCCAGCAGTTTGGCCCAGGAGAATACGCAGTATTTT. Translated, it gives CASSLAQENTQYF.

The genes are TRBV7-9 and TRBJ2-7, with no clear D. CDR1 and CDR2 from the germline V gene are SEHNR and FQNEAQ (reference sequence). CDR3 length: 11 residues. Deletions cut 5 bases from V and 4 bases from J, with 6 bases between. The CDR3, as DNA: TGTGCCAGCAGCCCTGGTTACGAGCAGTACTTC. Its protein is CASSPGYEQYF.

The rearrangement joins TRBV11-1 to TRBJ2-5; D may be TRBD1 (6 bases). This CDR3 has 15 residues. V was cut by 5 bases and J by 2 bases, with 15 bases left in between. Per germline, CDR1 SGHAT and CDR2 FQDESV (reference sequence). The CDR3 loop is CASSPEWTDQETQYF. The DNA of the CDR3 is TGTGCCAGCAGCCCCGAATGGACAGATCAAGAGACCCAGTACTTC. Drawing the rest from reference TRBV11-1 and TRBJ2-5, the complete variable domain is EAEVAQSPRYKITEKSQAVAFWCDPISGHATLYWYRQILGQGPELLVQFQDESVVDDSQLPKDRFSAERLKGVDSTLKIQPAELGDSAMYLCASSPEWTDQETQYFGPGTRLLVL.

The V and J genes are TRBV18 and TRBJ2-3; no firm D call. Trimming removed 4 bases at V and 2 bases at J, with 16 bases between. The CDR3 extends over 16 amino acids. Germline CDR1 reads KGHSH; CDR2 reads LQKENI. Written as DNA, the CDR3 is TGTGCCAGCTCACGACTGGCACCCACTCCCACAGATACGCAGTATTTT. Its protein product is CASSRLAPTPTDTQYF.

In its sample, this clone was seen a few times. The chain carries TRBV10-1 and TRBJ2-2, with D perhaps matching TRBD2 (5 bases). The CDR3 length is 13 residues. Trimming left V 0 bases short and J 8 bases short, with 7 bases between. Germline CDR1 WNHNN, CDR2 SYGVQD (reference sequence). CDR3: CASSESRVGELFF. CDR3 DNA sequence: TGCGCCAGCAGTGAGTCGAGGGTTGGGGAGCTGTTTTTT.

This chain connects TRBV18 to TRBJ2-5; D gene unclear. Trimming cost V 2 bases and J 1 base, with 5 bases left between them. Germline CDR1 KGHSH, CDR2 LQKENI. CDR3 length: 13 amino acids. The CDR3 region is CASSPTGQETQYF. Here the CDR3 DNA reads TGTGCCAGCTCACCAACTGGCCAAGAGACCCAGTACTTC.

Only a few counts were recorded for this clone. The chain employs TRBV25-1 and TRBJ1-5, with TRBD1 identical over 10 bases. This CDR3 contains 13 residues. After removal of 6 bases from V and 5 bases from J, the junction contained 1 base not matched to a gene. In germline, CDR1 is MGHDK, CDR2 SYGVNS. CDR3 loop: CASSGQGDQPQHF. The CDR3 nucleotides read TGTGCCAGCAGCGGACAGGGGGATCAGCCCCAGCATTTT.

This chain uses TRBV10-1 with TRBJ2-7; D may be TRBD2 (5 bases). V lost 9 bases, J lost 0 bases, and 12 bases lay in between. Looked up from germline, CDR1 is WNHNN and CDR2 is SYGVQD (reference sequence). The CDR3 is 13 residues long. CDR3 sequence reads: CASQEGGSYEQYF. CDR3 coding DNA: TGCGCCAGTCAAGAGGGTGGCTCCTACGAGCAGTACTTC.

The gene calls are TRBV29-1 and TRBJ2-5; D might be TRBD1 (5 bases). Trimming pared 4 bases from V and 1 base from J, leaving 10 bases between. The V gene's germline CDR1 is SQVTM and CDR2 ANQGSEA. The length of the CDR3 is 13 residues. CDR3 DNA: TGCAGCGTTGCAGGGCTGATCCAAGAGACCCAGTACTTC. Its translation is CSVAGLIQETQYF.

This chain joins TRBV7-9 and TRBJ2-2; D gene uncertain. This CDR3 has 11 amino acids. V lost 2 bases to trimming and J lost 8 bases, with 3 bases between them. Germline-derived CDR1 and CDR2 are SEHNR and FQNEAQ (reference sequence). The CDR3 region is CASSLKGELFF. CDR3 bases: TGTGCCAGCAGCTTAAAGGGGGAGCTGTTTTTT.

The V call is TRBV29-1, the J call TRBJ2-7; D tentatively fits TRBD1 or TRBD2 (5 bases each). V was cut by 5 bases and J by 3 bases, with 14 bases left in between. The CDR3 covers 13 residues. Per the germline V gene, CDR1 is SQVTM and CDR2 is ANQGSEA. The chain's CDR3 is CSVQGDVLYEQYF. The CDR3 nucleotides read TGCAGCGTTCAGGGAGACGTCCTCTACGAGCAGTACTTC.

V and J are TRBV9 and TRBJ2-3; D tentatively fits TRBD1 or TRBD2 (5 bases each). V was pared by 5 bases and J by 0 bases, with 10 bases between. Germline CDR1 reads SGDLS; CDR2 reads YYNGEE. This CDR3 spans 14 amino acids. For the CDR3, the DNA is TGTGCCAGCAGAGGGACGTTTAGCACAGATACGCAGTATTTT. This codes for CASRGTFSTDTQYF.